A selection of T cell receptor beta chains follows, all from one sample in a study of blood T cell repertoires in COVID-19. The assay was immunoSEQ multiplex PCR, and TCRdb's table has in-frame clones only and misses some. The repertoire holds about 170,000 clones, with roughly nine tenths as singletons. Source material: peripheral blood. The receptors were gathered from a man between 65 and 85 years old with acute or convalescent COVID-19. Each CDR3 is given with its conserved first and last residue. The D gene is left open where the match is weak. Size is omitted from some rows. Given values are once, few, many or a class for expanded clones.

j_call | d_call | v_call | clone_size | cdr3_nt | cdr3_aa
TRBJ2-3 | . | TRBV7-9 | few | TGTGCCAGCAGAACCAGGACAGATACGCAGTATTTT | CASRTRTDTQYF
TRBJ2-3 | TRBD2 | TRBV24-1 | . | TGTGCCACCAGTGATTTGTGGGGACTAGCGGGAGGAACAGATACGCAGTATTTT | CATSDLWGLAGGTDTQYF
TRBJ1-1 | . | TRBV5-1 | few | TGCGCCAGCAGCTTGGCGGTTTCGAACACTGAAGCTTTCTTT | CASSLAVSNTEAFF
TRBJ1-1 | TRBD1 | TRBV6-5 | . | TGTGCCAGCAGGGGGGGACAGGAAACTGAAGCTTTCTTT | CASRGGQETEAFF
TRBJ2-7 | TRBD2 | TRBV6-2/TRBV6-3 | . | TGTGCCAGCAACCCCCGCGGGGGGCCTACAGACGAGCAGTACTTC | CASNPRGGPTDEQYF
TRBJ2-3 | TRBD1 | TRBV5-4 | . | TGTGCCAGCGGTTTAGGGCAGGGGGCCGATACGCAGTATTTT | CASGLGQGADTQYF
TRBJ2-1 | TRBD1 | TRBV5-1 | . | TGCGCCAGCAGCTTCCAGGGGGAAAGCTACAATGAGCAGTTCTTC | CASSFQGESYNEQFF
TRBJ2-5 | . | TRBV20-1 | . | TGCAGTGCTGGATCAGGGGAGACCCAGTACTTC | CSAGSGETQYF
TRBJ2-1 | TRBD1 | TRBV28 | . | TGTGCCACCGAAACGGACAGGCTAACCTACAATGAGCAGTTCTTC | CATETDRLTYNEQFF
TRBJ1-2 | . | TRBV2 | few | TGTGCCAGCAGTTCAGGATTTGGCTACACCTTC | CASSSGFGYTF
TRBJ2-1 | TRBD1 | TRBV2 | . | TGTGCCAGTCTCTCCTCCGGGGACAGGGGGCCTCAATTCTCCTACAATGAGCAGTTCTTC | CASLSSGDRGPQFSYNEQFF
TRBJ1-2 | TRBD1 | TRBV2 | few | TGTGCCAGCAGGGATGGTGGGACAGCGGATGGCTACACCTTC | CASRDGGTADGYTF
TRBJ2-7 | . | TRBV10-3 | . | TGTGCCATCGATGGGGGGGCGGCCTACGAGCAGTACTTC | CAIDGGAAYEQYF
TRBJ2-3 | . | TRBV19 | . | TGTGCCAGTAGTACGGGAGATACGCAGTATTTT | CASSTGDTQYF
TRBJ2-3 | . | TRBV15 | once | TGTGCCACCGGCGGGGAAGATACGCAGTATTTT | CATGGEDTQYF
TRBJ1-1 | TRBD1 | TRBV10-1 | . | TGCGCCAGCAGCGCGGAACAGGGGGTTACTGAAGCTTTCTTT | CASSAEQGVTEAFF
TRBJ2-7 | TRBD2 | TRBV3-1/TRBV3-2 | . | TGTGCCAGCAGCCAATACCCTTGGCGGGGGGGCGAGCAGTACTTC | CASSQYPWRGGEQYF
TRBJ1-5 | . | TRBV18 | . | TGTGCCAGCTCACCTCAGGGAAGCAATCAGCCCCAGCATTTT | CASSPQGSNQPQHF
TRBJ2-7 | TRBD1 | TRBV11-3 | . | TGTGCCAGCAGCCCTCGGACAGGAGGAGGCGAGCAGTACTTC | CASSPRTGGGEQYF
TRBJ2-7 | TRBD1 | TRBV12-3/TRBV12-4 | . | TGTGCCAGCAGCCGGGACAGGGACGAGCAGTACTTC | CASSRDRDEQYF